This T cell receptor beta chain was identified during a study of regulatory T cells in long-lasting Graves disease. Time point indicated: persistent/refractory GD, antithyroid drugs over 5 years with positive TRAb. Extracted RNA from PBMCs served as the source of the TCR library. This CDR3 has 14 residues. Germline V gene sequence: CDR1 SNHLY, CDR2 FYNNEI. The junction had 5 bases not matched to a gene; V was cut back by 6 bases and J by 4 bases. Arm-PCR of CDR3 regions and iRepertoire HTBI primers were used to build TCR beta libraries. TCRdb analysed the multiplex PCR reads with MiXCR anew, one entry per CDR3 protein. The profile shows 430,000 or so distinct CDR3 sequences, 21% of them singletons.

The chain couples TRBV2 to TRBJ2-2, with 7 bases identical to TRBD1. The source is a female donor with Graves disease. Sequenced here: peripheral blood mononuclear cells (PBMCs), sampled when the disease was refractory, from a patient treated with antithyroid drugs. The CDR3 sequence is CASSTGDTTGELFF. DNA of the CDR3: TGTGCCAGCAGCACAGGGGACACCACCGGGGAGCTGTTTTTT.